Included here is one T cell receptor beta chain sequence, with context. No antigen is known for it. This sample is part of a study of early T cells in non-severe SARS-CoV-2 infection. The overall study: Chains from this unsorted whole-blood bulk RNA could not be paired.

The study, taken as a whole, reports: Reliance on VDJdb matching favored anti-spike CD8 responses; private and CD4 specificities were missed.

Germline V gene data show CDR1 as LNHNV and CDR2 as YYDKDF (reference sequence). The CDR3 sequence is 15 residues long. Trimming removed 3 bases at V and 1 base at J, with 10 bases between. Attachment of unique molecular identifiers to individual cDNA molecules was performed. TCRdb reanalysed the 5' RACE reads using MiXCR and keeps one entry per CDR3 protein. The sample holds approximately 83,000 distinct CDR3 sequences, 11% to 15% seen once. The source material was whole blood. The chain couples TRBV15 to TRBJ2-1, with D unclear. The receptor was derived from an adult who was a healthcare worker with PCR-confirmed SARS-CoV-2 infection or an uninfected control (not recorded which). For the CDR3, the DNA is TGTGCCACCAGCAGTTGGGATACATCCTACAATGAGCAGTTCTTC. Amino acids: CATSSWDTSYNEQFF.